This passage covers 14 T cell receptor beta chains from one sample sequenced in a study of T cells after yellow fever vaccination. Each CDR3 protein is one row after TCRdb ran MiXCR on the 5' RACE reads. Of some 320,000 distinct CDR3 sequences in the sample, 8.7% are singletons; the top ten hold roughly 18%. The sample here was PBMCs, taken on the day of the first yellow fever vaccination. Receptors were obtained from a man younger than 35 who received the YFV17D yellow fever vaccine.

This chain joins TRBV4-1 and TRBJ1-6, with D perhaps TRBD1 (5 bases). Trimming cost V 3 bases and J 8 bases, with 11 bases left between them. In germline, CDR1 is MGHRA, CDR2 YSYEKL. This CDR3 is 14 amino acids long. The CDR3 spells CASSQRRDDSPLHF. The DNA of the CDR3 is TGCGCCAGCAGCCAGCGCAGGGACGATTCACCCCTCCACTTT.

This clonotype was seen a handful of times. The rearrangement uses TRBV11-2 and TRBJ1-4; no clear D. V was trimmed by 7 bases and J by 3 bases, leaving 15 bases between them. Germline CDR1 and CDR2: SGHAT and FQNNGV. The CDR3 sequence is 15 residues long. CDR3 region: CASTWASGANEKLFF. The CDR3 nucleotides read TGTGCCAGCACTTGGGCCAGCGGCGCTAATGAAAAACTGTTTTTT.

This clonotype was detected many times. This rearrangement joins TRBV28 to TRBJ1-5; D gene ambiguous. CDR1 MDHEN and CDR2 SYDVKM come from the germline V gene. This CDR3 has 12 amino acids. Trimming removed 3 bases from V and 13 bases from J, with 13 bases in between. The CDR3 reads CASSFRSPQQHF. The DNA of the CDR3 is TGTGCCAGCAGTTTCCGGTCCCCCCAGCAGCATTTT.

The V gene is TRBV5-1, the J gene TRBJ1-5, with unresolved D. In germline, CDR1 is SGHRS, CDR2 YFSETQ. This CDR3 spans 16 amino acids. Between the trimmed V and J ends, which lost 4 bases and 3 bases, there was a span of 17 bases. CDR3 amino acids: CASSPRGPSVNQPQHF. Here the CDR3 DNA reads TGCGCCAGCAGCCCCAGAGGGCCTAGCGTCAATCAGCCCCAGCATTTT. Full variable domain (remainder filled in from reference TRBV5-1 and TRBJ1-5): KAGVTQTPRYLIKTRGQQVTLSCSPISGHRSVSWYQQTPGQGLQFLFEYFSETQRNKGNFPGRFSGRQFSNSRSEMNVSTLELGDSALYLCASSPRGPSVNQPQHFGDGTRLSIL.

This clonotype was found a few times. The J gene is TRBJ2-2, the V gene TRBV20-1; D unresolved. CDR1 and CDR2 from the germline V gene are DFQATT and SNEGSKA (reference sequence). This CDR3 comprises 13 residues. V dropped 3 bases and J dropped 6 bases, with 11 bases sitting between them. The CDR3: CSASDPRAGELFF. The CDR3 DNA is TGCAGTGCTAGTGACCCTCGGGCCGGGGAGCTGTTTTTT.

This clonotype has a handful of counts. The chain employs TRBV7-2 and TRBJ2-7; D not resolved. This CDR3 has 13 residues. V was clipped by 2 bases and J by 4 bases, with 9 bases between them. Germline V lookup: CDR1 SGHTA, CDR2 FQGNSA. The CDR3 DNA follows: TGTGCCAGCAGCTTACAGGAGCCTTACGAGCAGTACGTC. This sequence encodes CASSLQEPYEQYV.

This clonotype has just a few counts. V and J are TRBV6-1 and TRBJ1-2, with 7 bases fitting TRBD1. This CDR3 is 13 amino acids long. Trimming at V came to 7 bases and at J to 2 bases, leaving 4 bases not matched to a gene. The germline CDR1 and CDR2 sequences are MNHNS and SASEGT. The CDR3 region is CASTWDRNYGYTF. CDR3 coding DNA: TGTGCCAGCACCTGGGACAGAAACTATGGCTACACCTTC.

This clonotype has a handful of counts. V and J are TRBV4-1 and TRBJ2-3; 9 bases map to TRBD1. CDR3 length: 18 amino acids. Losses at the gene ends were 2 bases for V and 0 bases for J; bases not matched to a gene: 9. Germline V gene sequence: CDR1 MGHRA, CDR2 YSYEKL. The chain's CDR3 is CASSQLVGQGFSTDTQYF. CDR3 coding DNA: TGCGCCAGCAGCCAACTTGTGGGACAGGGATTTAGCACAGATACGCAGTATTTT.

The rearrangement links TRBV7-2 to TRBJ2-6; D is uncertain. There are 15 residues in the CDR3. V lost 4 bases, J lost 4 bases, and 11 bases lay in between. Germline CDR1 SGHTA, CDR2 FQGNSA. The CDR3 spells CASSSTTVGANVLTF. CDR3 coding DNA: TGTGCCAGCAGCTCAACTACTGTCGGGGCCAACGTCCTGACTTTC.

The rearrangement links TRBV5-1 to TRBJ2-5, with D possibly being TRBD1 (6 bases). Germline lookup yields CDR1 SGHRS and CDR2 YFSETQ. The CDR3 loop spans 14 amino acids. V was pared by 0 bases and J by 2 bases, with 8 bases between. CDR3 region: CASSLGQVQETQYF. DNA of the CDR3: TGCGCCAGCAGCTTGGGACAGGTTCAAGAGACCCAGTACTTC. The entire variable domain, with the rest obtained from reference TRBV5-1 and TRBJ2-5, is as follows: KAGVTQTPRYLIKTRGQQVTLSCSPISGHRSVSWYQQTPGQGLQFLFEYFSETQRNKGNFPGRFSGRQFSNSRSEMNVSTLELGDSALYLCASSLGQVQETQYFGPGTRLLVL.

The sample holds a few counts of this clonotype. The V and J genes are TRBV7-9 and TRBJ1-1; 7 bases are a match to TRBD1. Trimming removed 2 bases from V and 1 base from J; junction bases left unmatched: 4. The CDR3 sequence is 15 residues long. CDR1 is SEHNR and CDR2 is FQNEAQ in the germline V gene (reference sequence). The CDR3 DNA sequence: TGTGCCAGCAGCTTACCCAGGGGGGAGAACACTGAAGCTTTCTTT. Its protein is CASSLPRGENTEAFF.

In this sample, this clonotype turned up a few times. V is TRBV12-3 or TRBV12-4 and J is TRBJ2-2; 10 bases fit TRBD1. This CDR3 contains 14 residues. With 6 bases clipped from V and 5 bases from J, the junction kept 3 bases outside the gene matches. CDR3 bases: TGTGCCAGCAGCCGGGGACAGGGGACCGGGGAGCTGTTTTTT. Translating gives CASSRGQGTGELFF.

This clonotype was counted many times. The genes are TRBV6-5 and TRBJ2-2, with D unclear. The CDR3 has 19 residues. Germline V lookup: CDR1 MNHEY, CDR2 SVGAGI. The V and J ends lost 1 base and 3 bases respectively, with 21 bases between them. The CDR3 bases are TGTGCCAGCAGTTACTTGCGGCGGTTACGTCGGCAGTACACCGGGGAGCTGTTTTTT. Translated: CASSYLRRLRRQYTGELFF.

This clonotype turned up a few times. The chain employs TRBV14 and TRBJ1-2; D may be TRBD1 (5 bases). The V end lost 4 bases, the J end lost 7 bases, and 16 bases lay between the germline ends. The CDR3 runs to 14 residues. Germline V gene data show CDR1 as SGHDN and CDR2 as FVKESK. CDR3: CASSPNRGVGGYTF. The CDR3 DNA reads TGTGCCAGCAGCCCGAACCGGGGGGTTGGTGGCTACACCTTC.